This TCR beta chain was documented in a study of shared clonotypes between healthy human individuals. CDR1 LNHDA and CDR2 SQIVND come from the germline V gene (reference sequence). This CDR3 has 14 residues. Trimming removed 6 bases from V and 5 bases from J, with 16 bases in between. Overall study findings and caveats: Rarefaction showed that sequencing of sorted subsets was incomplete (despite large depth). Clonotype sharing among donors, it was expected, would be affected by sequencing depth. Four donors held 4.5% to 5% of naive CD4 clonotypes in common.

Turning to this clone: Antigen specificity is unknown.

Adult Caucasians living in Nashville, Tennessee made up all of the donors. The repertoire was sequenced with immunoSEQ multiplex PCR; TCRdb's copy has only in-frame clones and lacks some. The table includes 2 million to 2.5 million clones, about 90% detected once. The chain couples TRBV19 to TRBJ1-2, with a weak D call TRBD1 (5 bases). The clonotype was recovered from a man younger than 35 in good health. Some clones in this sample may be carry-over from other donors' samples. Material for sequencing was naive CD4+ T cells from PBMCs. Subset defined: CD45RA+ positively selected. This chain's CDR3 is CASRPTELPYGYTF. CDR3 DNA sequence: TGTGCCAGTAGGCCGACAGAATTGCCGTATGGCTACACCTTC. The full variable domain, in which reference TRBV19 and TRBJ1-2 provide the parts outside the CDR3, is DGGITQSPKYLFRKEGQNVTLSCEQNLNHDAMYWYRQDPGQGLRLIYYSQIVNDFQKGDIAEGYSVSREKKESFPLTVTSAQKNPTAFYLCASRPTELPYGYTFGSGTRLTVV.